The clone carrying this T cell receptor beta chain was observed at least ten times. Its antigen is still unknown. This record belongs to a study of CD8+CD57+ T cells in acquired aplastic anemia. Study-level points and caveats: No significant difference in CD8+ Simpson's diversity was found between patients and controls.

Patients picked for sequencing had shown CD8+CD57+ cell expansion detected by flow cytometry. Acquired aplastic anemia of severe grade affected all patients. V gave up 0 bases and J gave up 2 bases, with 10 bases separating them. The length of the CDR3 is 15 residues. Genomic DNA served as template for TCR beta VDJ and CDR3 profiling. TCRdb passed the reads through MiXCR, listing each CDR3 protein once. The sample consists of approximately 300,000 distinct CDR3 sequences, about three fifths of them appearing once. This sequence was found in a human donor with aplastic anemia. The chain combines TRBV12-3 or TRBV12-4 with TRBJ1-2; D might be TRBD1 (5 bases). Sequences were obtained from sorted CD4+, CD8+, or CD8+CD57+ T cells (not recorded which) from PBMCs. CDR3 sequence: CASSLAQGRNYGYTF. The CDR3 DNA reads TGTGCCAGCAGTTTAGCCCAGGGTAGGAACTATGGCTACACCTTC.